Below are 20 T cell receptor beta chains sequenced from a single sample in a study of regulatory T cells in long-lasting Graves disease. TCR beta libraries were built with iRepertoire HTBI primers and Arm-PCR of CDR3 regions. TCRdb used MiXCR to reprocess the multiplex PCR reads, holding one entry per CDR3 protein. The sample lists over 500,000 distinct CDR3 sequences; more than 15% were seen once. Specified time point: newly diagnosed GD, antithyroid drugs for less than 3 months. RNA extracted from PBMCs served as the sequencing template. This sample was shared with a second study, whose subject was T cells in Graves' hyperthyroidism and ophthalmopathy.

The specimen comprised peripheral blood mononuclear cells (PBMCs), sampled at new diagnosis, from a patient treated with antithyroid drugs. The source is a man aged 18 to 29 with Graves disease.

V and J are TRBV29-1 and TRBJ1-2; maybe TRBD1 (6 bases). V was shortened by 6 bases and J by 0 bases, with 11 bases between the two germline ends. CDR1 is SQVTM, CDR2 ANQGSEA, per germline. The CDR3 consists of 13 residues. CDR3 amino acids: CSVGTGSNYGYTF. DNA for the CDR3: TGCAGCGTCGGCACAGGGTCTAACTATGGCTACACCTTC.

This clonotype was counted only a few times. The V gene is TRBV4-1, the J gene TRBJ2-5; 10 bases line up with TRBD1. Losses at the gene ends were 0 bases for V and 7 bases for J; bases not matched to a gene: 11. The CDR3 runs to 17 residues. Germline lookup yields CDR1 MGHRA and CDR2 YSYEKL. Written as DNA, the CDR3 is TGCGCCAGCAGCCAAGAGGTGACAGGGGGCCCCGTGGCGACCCAGTACTTC. As protein: CASSQEVTGGPVATQYF.

The J gene is TRBJ2-6, the V gene TRBV7-9; 10 bases map to TRBD1. The junction had 8 bases not matched to a gene; V was cut back by 5 bases and J by 1 base. Germline V CDR1 and CDR2: SEHNR, FQNEAQ (reference sequence). This CDR3 spans 18 amino acids. In DNA form, the CDR3 reads TGTGCCAGCAGCGCGCCCGGGACAGGGGTTTCTGGGGCCAACGTCCTGACTTTC. Translated, it gives CASSAPGTGVSGANVLTF.

There are a few counts of this clonotype. The chain is built from TRBV4-1 and TRBJ1-5; D possibly corresponds to TRBD1 (5 bases). The CDR3 is made up of 16 amino acids. Trimming removed 0 bases at V and 2 bases at J, with 11 bases between. From germline, CDR1 is MGHRA and CDR2 YSYEKL. The CDR3 is CASSQEGRAGNQPQHF. CDR3 sequence (DNA): TGCGCCAGCAGCCAAGAAGGCAGGGCGGGCAATCAGCCCCAGCATTTT.

At least ten counts were recorded for this clonotype. This chain joins TRBV15 and TRBJ2-7; D may be TRBD2 (6 bases). Germline CDR1 LNHNV, CDR2 YYDKDF (reference sequence). This CDR3 spans 16 amino acids. Between the trimmed V and J ends, which lost 1 base and 3 bases, there was a span of 16 bases. CDR3 bases: TGTGCCACCAGCAGAGTTAGCGGAACCGAGTACTACGAGCAGTACTTC. Protein: CATSRVSGTEYYEQYF.

This clonotype was detected only a few times. The CDR3 here is CASRGTGGSYEQYF. In nucleotides, the CDR3 is TGCGCCAGCAGGGGGACAGGGGGGTCCTACGAGCAGTACTTC. The J gene is TRBJ2-7, the V gene TRBV10-2, with 11 bases lining up with TRBD1. CDR3 length: 14 residues. Germline CDR1 is WSHSY and CDR2 is SAAADI. V trimming: 6 bases; J trimming: 1 base; junction bases outside the gene matches: 2.

This clonotype was counted at least ten times. J is TRBJ2-3 and V is TRBV29-1; 7 nucleotides align to TRBD1. Losses at the gene ends were 3 bases for V and 5 bases for J; bases not matched to a gene: 2. Germline V gene sequence: CDR1 SQVTM, CDR2 ANQGSEA. This CDR3 contains 12 residues. CDR3 bases: TGCAGCGTTGATTCAGGGGGAGATACGCAGTATTTT. Residues: CSVDSGGDTQYF.

The rearrangement joins TRBV9 to TRBJ1-1, with D possibly matching TRBD1 (6 bases). CDR1 SGDLS and CDR2 YYNGEE come from the germline V gene. Trimming pared 0 bases from V and 0 bases from J, leaving 12 bases between. The CDR3 loop spans 16 amino acids. CDR3 sequence (DNA): TGTGCCAGCAGCGTAGGAGGGGGAAACATGAACACTGAAGCTTTCTTT. Protein sequence: CASSVGGGNMNTEAFF.

This clonotype has a count of ten or more. The V gene is TRBV5-1, the J gene TRBJ2-1; TRBD2 agrees at 10 bases. The CDR3 consists of 16 residues. The junction had 9 bases not matched to a gene; V was cut back by 1 base and J by 8 bases. The V gene's germline CDR1 is SGHRS and CDR2 YFSETQ. CDR3 in amino acids: CASSLRAGGLGDEQFF. CDR3 bases: TGCGCCAGCAGCTTGAGAGCGGGAGGGCTTGGGGATGAGCAGTTCTTC.

In its sample, this clonotype was seen a few times. V usage is TRBV3-1 and J usage is TRBJ2-5; 10 nucleotides line up with TRBD1. The V gene's germline CDR1 is LGHDT and CDR2 YNNKEL (reference sequence). V trimming: 3 bases; J trimming: 4 bases; junction bases outside the gene matches: 5. The CDR3 extends over 15 amino acids. CDR3 residues: CASSHPRDRGETQYF. CDR3 nucleotide sequence: TGTGCCAGCAGCCATCCCCGGGACAGGGGAGAGACCCAGTACTTC.

Regarding this clonotype: A much larger clone differs from this one at a single base, so this may be a read error. The V and J genes are TRBV6-5 and TRBJ2-6; D gene ambiguous. The CDR3 runs 13 residues. V gave up 2 bases and J gave up 2 bases, with 1 base separating them. The germline V gene has CDR1 MNHEY and CDR2 SVGAGI. In nucleotides, the CDR3 is TGTGCCAGCAGTTACCCTGGGGCCAACGTCCTGACTTTC. Its translation is CASSYPGANVLTF.

This clonotype was recorded many times. The rearrangement joins TRBV28 to TRBJ2-7, with 12 nucleotides matching TRBD1. Germline V gene sequence: CDR1 MDHEN, CDR2 SYDVKM. The trim removed 6 bases at V and 7 bases at J, leaving 10 bases unmatched. This CDR3 has 15 residues. In DNA form, the CDR3 reads TGTGCCAGCAGCACCGGGACAGGGGGCCTTTGGGAGCAGTACTTC. It translates to CASSTGTGGLWEQYF. The entire variable domain, with the rest obtained from reference TRBV28 and TRBJ2-7, is as follows: DVKVTQSSRYLVKRTGEKVFLECVQDMDHENMFWYRQDPGLGLRLIYFSYDVKMKEKGDIPEGYSVSREKKERFSLILESASTNQTSMYLCASSTGTGGLWEQYFGPGTRLTVT.

A few counts support this clonotype. The chain has TRBV7-9 and TRBJ2-5; no firm D call. Trimming took 2 bases from V and 1 from J, leaving 8 bases between them. In germline, CDR1 is SEHNR, CDR2 FQNEAQ (reference sequence). The CDR3 extends over 14 amino acids. CDR3 in DNA: TGTGCCAGCAGCTTAATCTCCGGCCAAGAGACCCAGTACTTC. It yields the protein CASSLISGQETQYF.

This clonotype was counted between two and nine times. This sequence joins TRBV3-1 and TRBJ2-7, with a weak D call TRBD1 (7 bases). Germline-derived CDR1 and CDR2 are LGHDT and YNNKEL (reference sequence). This CDR3 contains 15 residues. Trimming took 5 bases from V and 0 from J, leaving 14 bases between them. The CDR3 DNA follows: TGTGCCAGCAGCGAGACAGGGAGGAGCTCCTACGAGCAGTACTTC. It encodes CASSETGRSSYEQYF.

This chain uses TRBV3-1 with TRBJ1-1; D gene uncertain. Deletions cut 1 base from V and 0 bases from J, with 9 bases between. The CDR3 covers 15 residues. CDR1 LGHDT and CDR2 YNNKEL come from the germline V gene (reference sequence). Here the CDR3 reads CASSQVITVNTEAFF. As DNA, the CDR3 is TGTGCCAGCAGCCAAGTAATAACGGTGAACACTGAAGCTTTCTTT.

The CDR3 here is CASRAGAWTEAFF. CDR3 coding DNA: TGTGCCAGCAGGGCGGGGGCTTGGACTGAAGCTTTCTTT. The chain is built from TRBV12-3 or TRBV12-4 and TRBJ1-1; a weak D match, TRBD1 (6 bases). This CDR3 is built from 13 residues. V shed 6 bases and J shed 5 bases, with 13 bases lying between them.

This clonotype was picked up a small number of times. This is likely a read error, given that the CDR3 carries no conserved phenylalanine or tryptophan at its end. The chain links TRBV12-3 or TRBV12-4 to TRBJ2-7; D tentatively fits TRBD1 or TRBD2 (5 bases each). Trimming cost V 5 bases and J 5 bases, with 19 bases left between them. The CDR3 consists of 15 residues. Written as DNA, the CDR3 is TGTGCCAGCAGTCCCATAGCGCGCCCAGGGAACGAGCAGTACCTC. Amino acids: CASSPIARPGNEQYL.

In its sample, this clonotype was seen many times. V usage is TRBV28 and J usage is TRBJ2-1; TRBD2 matches at 9 bases. J gave up 8 bases and V 3 bases, and 8 bases lay outside the gene matches. Germline V gene lookup returns CDR1 MDHEN and CDR2 SYDVKM. This CDR3 contains 15 residues. CDR3 DNA: TGTGCCAGCAGTTTGAGTAGCGGGAGTTGGGATGAGCAGTTCTTC. As protein: CASSLSSGSWDEQFF.

This clonotype was counted many times. CDR3: CASSETGTEAFF. CDR3 DNA: TGTGCCAGCAGTGAAACGGGGACTGAAGCTTTCTTT. V gene TRBV6-1 combines with J gene TRBJ1-1; unclear D gene. This CDR3 region has 12 residues. V shed 2 bases and J shed 5 bases, with 6 bases lying between them. The germline V gene encodes CDR1 MNHNS and CDR2 SASEGT.

This clonotype was detected many times. The gene calls are TRBV20-1 and TRBJ2-4; 8 bases fit TRBD2. Trimming at V came to 6 bases and at J to 0 bases, leaving 16 bases not matched to a gene. The CDR3 extends over 18 amino acids. Germline assignment: CDR1 DFQATT and CDR2 SNEGSKA (reference sequence). The CDR3 nucleotides are TGCAGTGCCCTCCCGTCCCTAGCGGGTCCGCTAGCCAAAAACATTCAGTACTTC. The encoded protein is CSALPSLAGPLAKNIQYF.